These 11 T cell receptor beta chains came from one sample sequenced in a study of CD8 T cells in ankylosing spondylitis. TCRdb reprocessed the 5' RACE reads with MiXCR, giving one entry per CDR3 protein. The sample has roughly 230,000 distinct CDR3 sequences, 18% seen once. What was sequenced was blood, either unsorted or a sorted T cell fraction (not recorded which). The receptors here all came from a male donor with ankylosing spondylitis or in good health (not recorded which).

This clonotype was found a few times. CDR3 region: CAIHSLVGGWASGRPYNEQFF. The CDR3 nucleotides are TGTGCCATACATTCTCTAGTCGGCGGGTGGGCTAGCGGGAGACCCTACAATGAGCAGTTCTTC. V is TRBV28 and J is TRBJ2-1; TRBD2 matches at 10 bases. The trim removed 10 bases at V and 2 bases at J, leaving 26 bases unmatched. Looked up from germline, CDR1 is MDHEN and CDR2 is SYDVKM. The CDR3 sequence is 21 residues long.

The chain carries TRBV6-5 and TRBJ2-7; possibly TRBD2 for D (6 bases). Between the trimmed V and J ends, which lost 0 bases and 1 base, there was a span of 13 bases. Germline assignment: CDR1 MNHEY and CDR2 SVGAGI. The CDR3 sequence is 16 residues long. This CDR3 is CASSYSTGERSYEQYF. The CDR3 DNA follows: TGTGCCAGCAGTTACTCGACGGGGGAGCGGTCCTACGAGCAGTACTTC.

The chain recombines TRBV27 with TRBJ2-7; D may be TRBD2 (5 bases). Trimming took 6 bases from V and 3 from J, leaving 15 bases between them. The length of the CDR3 is 14 residues. The germline CDR1 and CDR2 sequences are MNHEY and SMNVEV (reference sequence). The CDR3 spells CASRERENYYEQYF. The CDR3 coding sequence is TGTGCCAGCAGGGAGAGGGAGAACTACTACGAGCAGTACTTC.

The table lists this clonotype with many counts. This chain connects TRBV6-1 to TRBJ2-5; 8 nucleotides agree with TRBD1. Looked up from germline, CDR1 is MNHNS and CDR2 is SASEGT. This CDR3 is 14 amino acids long. Trimming cost V 5 bases and J 1 base; bases outside gene matches: 3. CDR3 in amino acids: CASSQTGAQETQYF. CDR3 sequence (DNA): TGTGCCAGCAGTCAGACAGGGGCCCAAGAGACCCAGTACTTC.

This clonotype was detected ten times or more. The chain couples TRBV12-3 or TRBV12-4 to TRBJ2-1; D gene unclear. The length of the CDR3 is 13 residues. Trimming removed 6 bases at V and 5 bases at J, with 11 bases between. The CDR3 is CASSSGTNNEQFF. CDR3 nucleotides: TGTGCCAGCAGCTCCGGTACAAACAATGAGCAGTTCTTC.

The table lists this clonotype with many counts. The V call is TRBV6-5, the J call TRBJ2-1; D perhaps matches TRBD2 (5 bases). The CDR3 contains 17 residues. V was trimmed by 0 bases and J by 0 bases, leaving 12 bases between them. Germline CDR1 reads MNHEY; CDR2 reads SVGAGI. The CDR3 is CASSYSLESGSYNEQFF. The CDR3 region has the DNA TGTGCCAGCAGTTACTCGCTTGAAAGCGGCTCCTACAATGAGCAGTTCTTC.

V usage is TRBV7-2 and J usage is TRBJ2-5; D is possibly TRBD1 or TRBD2 (5 bases each). This CDR3 has 15 residues. V was shortened by 4 bases and J by 1 base, with 13 bases between the two germline ends. Germline-derived CDR1 and CDR2 are SGHTA and FQGNSA. CDR3 amino acids: CASSSRDQSQETQYF. The CDR3 DNA sequence: TGTGCCAGCAGCTCCCGGGACCAAAGCCAAGAGACCCAGTACTTC.

The CDR3 sequence: CASTAGYTEAFF. In DNA form, the CDR3 reads TGTGCCAGCACGGCAGGGTACACTGAAGCTTTCTTT. The V gene is TRBV21-1, the J gene TRBJ1-1. TRBV21-1 is a known pseudogene. The CDR3 length is 12 residues.

A few counts support this clonotype. The chain employs TRBV7-9 and TRBJ2-1, with D unclear. Germline CDR1 SEHNR, CDR2 FQNEAQ (reference sequence). The CDR3 totals 16 residues. With 1 base removed from V and 4 bases from J, the gap between germline ends came to 14 bases. The CDR3 sequence: CASSLGGTPWYNEQFF. The DNA for the CDR3 is TGTGCCAGCAGCTTAGGTGGCACGCCGTGGTACAATGAGCAGTTCTTC.

This clonotype was seen more than once but under ten times. This sequence joins TRBV6-2 or TRBV6-3 and TRBJ2-2; D may be TRBD2 (5 bases). Trimming took off 5 bases at V and 5 bases at J, with 21 bases between the two ends. Germline V gives CDR1 MNHEY, CDR2 SVGEGT. This CDR3 is 17 amino acids long. The CDR3: CASSPPSERGGTGELFF. The CDR3 DNA is TGTGCCAGCAGTCCTCCTTCAGAACGGGGTGGGACCGGGGAGCTGTTTTTT.

The V gene is TRBV29-1, the J gene TRBJ2-2; D may be TRBD1 or TRBD2 (5 bases each). CDR1 and CDR2 from the germline V gene are SQVTM and ANQGSEA. V was pared by 0 bases and J by 4 bases, with 18 bases between. The CDR3 sequence is 17 residues long. The CDR3 bases are TGCAGCGTTGAAGATGGGACCTCAGGGCCTCTCACCGGGGAGCTGTTTTTT. Translated: CSVEDGTSGPLTGELFF.